This T cell receptor (beta chain) was captured by sequencing in a study of blood T cells in healthy people across ages. Germline V lookup: CDR1 SGHAT, CDR2 FQNNGV. Trimming removed 1 base from V and 7 bases from J; junction bases left unmatched: 8. The CDR3 length is 15 residues. A J-beta primer mix and a sample-barcoded 5' primer were used in a second PCR of roughly 6 to 11 cycles. A single record per CDR3 protein comes from TCRdb applying MiXCR to the 5' RACE reads. Among approximately 810,000 distinct CDR3 sequences, around 28% were seen once, and the ten largest hold about 18%. Sequencing input: blood. V and J are TRBV11-2 and TRBJ2-7, with 9 bases matching TRBD1. The receptor was derived from a woman of 80 years or more in good health. Here the CDR3 reads CASSLVGDRANEQYF. CDR3 nucleotide sequence: TGTGCCAGCAGCTTAGTTGGGGACAGGGCCAATGAGCAGTACTTC.